The following is a T cell receptor (beta chain) sequence with its context. Its antigen is currently unknown. This record belongs to a study of T cell responses to AZD1222 COVID-19 vaccine. Study-wide findings and caveats: Sampling that yielded the repertoires occurred only after the peak T cell response. Only a handful of AZD1222 recipients were seropositive at baseline.

This CDR3 has 13 residues. The germline gives CDR1 GTSNPN, CDR2 SVGIG (reference sequence). Between the trimmed V and J ends, which lost 3 bases and 3 bases, there was a span of 9 bases. Repertoires were generated with immunoSEQ multiplex PCR, while TCRdb's copy carries only in-frame clones and drops some. Of 100,000 or so clones in the sample, 85% to 90% were seen once. The chain carries TRBV30 and TRBJ1-5, with no clear D. This specimen was peripheral blood, taken 28 days after the second AZD1222 dose. This TCR was sampled from an adult who received the AZD1222 COVID-19 vaccine. The CDR3 DNA reads as TGTGCCTGGAGCAGTGGTCCCAATCAGCCCCAGCATTTT. It is translated as CAWSSGPNQPQHF.